The 19 T cell receptor beta chains presented below share a single source sample, sequenced in a study of blood T cell repertoires in COVID-19. Measured with immunoSEQ multiplex PCR; TCRdb has only the in-frame clones, and not every one. The data contain 84,000 or so clones, 75% to 85% of them singletons. Sequencing used peripheral blood. These TCRs come from a man between 60 and 75 years old with COVID-19, enrolled during active disease.

This clone was seen more than once but under ten times. The CDR3 loop is CASQWTGFNSPLHF. CDR3 bases: TGTGCCAGTCAATGGACAGGGTTTAATTCACCCCTCCACTTT. The V and J genes are TRBV3-1 (or the pseudogene TRBV3-2) and TRBJ1-6, with 8 bases aligning to TRBD1. The CDR3 covers 14 residues. J lost 6 bases, V lost 9 bases, and 7 bases had no gene match. Germline lookup yields CDR1 LGHDT and CDR2 YNNKEL (reference sequence).

The chain combines TRBV5-1 with TRBJ2-3, with 10 bases matching TRBD2. The CDR3 totals 16 residues. V trimming: 7 bases; J trimming: 3 bases; junction bases outside the gene matches: 11. Germline CDR1 and CDR2: SGHRS and YFSETQ. CDR3 DNA sequence: TGCGCCAGCTTTAGCGGGAGGTCAACAACAACAGATACGCAGTATTTT. Its translation is CASFSGRSTTTDTQYF. Based on the CDR3 plus reference TRBV5-1 and TRBJ2-3, the full variable domain is KAGVTQTPRYLIKTRGQQVTLSCSPISGHRSVSWYQQTPGQGLQFLFEYFSETQRNKGNFPGRFSGRQFSNSRSEMNVSTLELGDSALYLCASFSGRSTTTDTQYFGPGTRLTVL.

The DNA for the CDR3 is TGTGCCAGCAGCGTAGGCGGGCCCTCCTACGAGCAGTACTTC. This codes for CASSVGGPSYEQYF. The chain combines TRBV9 with TRBJ2-7; the D gene is possibly TRBD2 (5 bases). The CDR3 runs to 14 residues. V lost 0 bases and J 0 bases, leaving 7 bases between the germline ends. CDR1 is SGDLS and CDR2 is YYNGEE in the germline V gene.

This clone was observed a few times. The chain uses TRBV18 and TRBJ1-5; no definite D call. This CDR3 is 14 amino acids long. V lost 3 bases to trimming and J lost 6 bases, with 12 bases between them. Germline-derived CDR1 and CDR2 are KGHSH and LQKENI. The chain's CDR3 is CASSPQEGSQPQHF. CDR3 coding DNA: TGTGCCAGCTCACCTCAGGAGGGTAGTCAGCCCCAGCATTTT.

V and J are TRBV3-1 (or the pseudogene TRBV3-2) and TRBJ2-4, with 10 positions matching TRBD1. Per germline, CDR1 LGHDT and CDR2 YNNKEL (reference sequence). Trimming removed 4 bases from V and 8 bases from J; junction bases left unmatched: 5. The CDR3 length is 14 residues. For the CDR3, the DNA is TGTGCCAGCAGCCCCGGGACAGGGGTACACATTCAGTACTTC. This translates into CASSPGTGVHIQYF.

This clone was counted between two and nine times. The chain uses TRBV30 and TRBJ2-3; D may be TRBD2 (5 bases). The germline CDR1 and CDR2 sequences are GTSNPN and SVGIG (reference sequence). Trimming left V 5 bases short and J 6 bases short, with 15 bases between. The CDR3 has 13 residues. In DNA form, the CDR3 reads TGTGCCTGGGCTCAGGAGGTTCCGGATACGCAGTATTTT. The encoded protein is CAWAQEVPDTQYF.

The rearrangement links TRBV2 to TRBJ1-3, with 8 bases fitting TRBD1. The germline gives CDR1 SNHLY, CDR2 FYNNEI. The CDR3 totals 17 residues. V lost 5 bases to trimming and J lost 4 bases; unmatched junction nucleotides: 13. The CDR3: CASSPGGRGLGGNTIYF. The DNA for the CDR3 is TGTGCCAGCAGTCCAGGTGGCAGGGGGCTCGGAGGAAACACCATATATTTT.

A single count supports this clone. V gene TRBV2 combines with J gene TRBJ1-2, with 9 bases aligning to TRBD1. Germline V CDR1 and CDR2: SNHLY, FYNNEI. Trimming at V came to 7 bases and at J to 3 bases, leaving 6 bases not matched to a gene. The length of the CDR3 is 14 residues. The CDR3 region is CASIPGQGHYGYTF. The CDR3 nucleotides read TGTGCCAGCATCCCGGGACAGGGTCACTATGGCTACACCTTC.

The chain has TRBV6-2 or TRBV6-3 and TRBJ2-6; a possible D gene is TRBD2 (6 bases). CDR1 is MNHEY, CDR2 SVGEGT, per germline. This CDR3 is built from 12 residues. V was trimmed by 4 bases and J by 19 bases, leaving 17 bases between them. The CDR3 spells CASSLGPGAPTF. The CDR3 nucleotides are TGTGCCAGCAGTTTGGGCCCGGGAGCTCCAACTTTC.

The gene calls are TRBV2 and TRBJ2-1, with 11 bases identical to TRBD2. This CDR3 is 14 amino acids long. After removal of 6 bases from V and 3 bases from J, the junction contained 1 base not matched to a gene. Germline V gene lookup returns CDR1 SNHLY and CDR2 FYNNEI. CDR3 in DNA: TGTGCCAGCAGACTAGCGGGAGACTACAATGAGCAGTTCTTC. Amino acid sequence: CASRLAGDYNEQFF.

The chain employs TRBV7-9 and TRBJ1-4; 7 bases line up with TRBD1. Germline CDR1 and CDR2: SEHNR and FQNEAQ (reference sequence). After removal of 5 bases from V and 5 bases from J, the junction contained 8 bases not matched to a gene. The CDR3 consists of 15 residues. CDR3 residues: CASSPGTTGNEKLFF. The CDR3 region has the DNA TGTGCCAGCAGCCCAGGTACGACAGGGAATGAAAAACTGTTTTTT.

This sequence joins TRBV19 and TRBJ1-4; no firm D call. CDR3 length: 13 amino acids. V shed 6 bases and J shed 4 bases, with 9 bases lying between them. CDR1 LNHDA and CDR2 SQIVND come from the germline V gene (reference sequence). The CDR3 reads CASSKNFNEKLFF. The CDR3 DNA is TGTGCCAGTAGCAAGAACTTTAATGAAAAACTGTTTTTT.

This sequence joins TRBV12-3 or TRBV12-4 and TRBJ1-2; D is uncertain. V was pared by 4 bases and J by 8 bases, with 8 bases between. This CDR3 is 11 amino acids long. The CDR3 nucleotides read TGTGCCAGCAGTTCCTTGTCCGGCTACACCTTC. Amino acids: CASSSLSGYTF.

The V call is TRBV24-1, the J call TRBJ2-3, with 7 bases identical to TRBD2. V shed 9 bases and J 2 bases; nucleotides not matched to a gene: 4. The CDR3 is 13 residues long. Germline V lookup: CDR1 KGHDR, CDR2 SFDVKD. The CDR3 sequence: CATASGYTDTQYF. As DNA, the CDR3 is TGTGCCACCGCTAGCGGATACACAGATACGCAGTATTTT.

A word on this clone: One junction end does not reproduce the germline sequence, and a read error may be involved. This chain uses TRBV10-3 with TRBJ2-3; D is unclear. Germline V lookup: CDR1 ENHRY, CDR2 SYGVKD. This CDR3 comprises 12 residues. In nucleotides, the CDR3 is TGTGCCATCAGCGAGTTTGGCGATACGCAGTATTTT. Its protein product is CAISEFGDTQYF.

This clone has only one observation. V gene TRBV5-6 combines with J gene TRBJ2-1; D possibly corresponds to TRBD2 (7 bases). CDR1 and CDR2 (germline): SGHDT, YYEEEE. The germline V and J ends were trimmed by 7 bases and 7 bases, with 15 bases remaining between them. The CDR3 totals 13 residues. The CDR3 DNA is TGTGCCAGCCGGGGGGCCGGGTTGAATGAGCAGTTCTTC. It yields the protein CASRGAGLNEQFF.

V usage is TRBV6-5 and J usage is TRBJ1-4, with a possible D match to TRBD1 (5 bases). With 5 bases removed from V and 8 bases from J, the gap between germline ends came to 9 bases. The CDR3 sequence is 12 residues long. The V gene's germline CDR1 is MNHEY and CDR2 SVGAGI. DNA of the CDR3: TGTGCCAGCAGTCACCGACAGGAAAAACTGTTTTTT. Protein: CASSHRQEKLFF.

The CDR3 DNA reads as TGTGCCAGCAGCGGCCGGGACACTTTTTACTATGGCTACACCTTC. Its protein is CASSGRDTFYYGYTF. J is TRBJ1-2 and V is TRBV3-1 (or the pseudogene TRBV3-2), with D possibly matching TRBD1 (6 bases). The CDR3 is 15 residues long. Trimming took off 5 bases at V and 3 bases at J, with 16 bases between the two ends. Germline V CDR1 and CDR2: LGHDT, YNNKEL (reference sequence).

This chain links TRBV4-1 with TRBJ1-1; perhaps TRBD1 as D (5 bases). The V gene's germline CDR1 is MGHRA and CDR2 YSYEKL. This CDR3 spans 17 amino acids. Trimming shortened V by 1 base and J by 5 bases, and 20 bases separated the two germline ends. In nucleotides, the CDR3 is TGCGCCAGCAGCCAAGCAGGGTTGGGCATGGGAGGTACTGAAGCTTTCTTT. This codes for CASSQAGLGMGGTEAFF.